Below, 4 T cell receptor beta chains from the same sample are listed, as sequenced in a study of blood T cell repertoires in COVID-19. Clones were sequenced by immunoSEQ multiplex PCR, and TCRdb holds only the in-frame ones, with some missing. In the table there are over 150,000 clones, about 88% of which are singletons. The sequenced sample was PBMCs or T cells enriched from blood (not recorded which). These receptors came from a woman aged 45-59 years who had recovered from COVID-19.

The chain uses TRBV5-1 and TRBJ1-2, with TRBD1 matching 9 bases. CDR1 and CDR2 (germline): SGHRS, YFSETQ. The CDR3 spans 13 residues. The trim removed 3 bases at V and 5 bases at J, leaving 2 bases unmatched. The CDR3 nucleotides are TGCGCCAGCAGCTGGACAGGGGAGTATGGCTACACCTTC. It specifies CASSWTGEYGYTF.

For the CDR3, the DNA is TGTGCCAGCAGCTTTTGGGGGGCGAACACCGGGGAGCTGTTTTTT. It is translated as CASSFWGANTGELFF. The V and J genes are TRBV11-3 and TRBJ2-2; D may be TRBD2 (6 bases). CDR1 is SGHNT and CDR2 is YENEEA in the germline V gene. This CDR3 contains 15 residues. The V end lost 3 bases, the J end lost 0 bases, and 8 bases lay between the germline ends. Drawing the rest from reference TRBV11-3 and TRBJ2-2, the complete variable domain is EAGVVQSPRYKIIEKKQPVAFWCNPISGHNTLYWYLQNLGQGPELLIRYENEEAVDDSQLPKDRFSAERLKGVDSTLKIQPAELGDSAVYLCASSFWGANTGELFFGEGSRLTVL.

This clone has just one count. The chain has TRBV30 and TRBJ1-2, with 9 bases aligning to TRBD1. Germline V gives CDR1 GTSNPN, CDR2 SVGIG (reference sequence). After removal of 4 bases from V and 4 bases from J, the junction contained 7 bases not matched to a gene. The CDR3 is 14 amino acids. The DNA for the CDR3 is TGTGCCTGGACCGAACAGGGGGCCGTCTATGGCTACACCTTC. Translated: CAWTEQGAVYGYTF.

The chain links TRBV2 to TRBJ2-1; 8 nucleotides agree with TRBD1. Germline CDR1 reads SNHLY; CDR2 reads FYNNEI. V trimming: 3 bases; J trimming: 7 bases; junction bases outside the gene matches: 8. This CDR3 is 15 amino acids long. The CDR3, as DNA: TGTGCCAGCAGTGAGCAGGGGGCCCCTAAAAATGAGCAGTTCTTC. Amino acids: CASSEQGAPKNEQFF.